This T cell receptor (beta chain) was profiled in a study of cytomegalovirus exposure and HLA in healthy donors. Germline values: CDR1 SGHDT, CDR2 YYEEEE. This CDR3 contains 15 residues. The germline V and J ends were trimmed by 5 bases and 2 bases, with 14 bases remaining between them. Study results and limitations: In all likelihood, a cluster of highly shared sequence variants was a sequencing artifact.

With respect to this clone: The antigen remains unidentified.

Despite likely unrecorded immune exposures, the donors were nominally healthy at the time of sampling. The PCR used 60 Vbeta and 13 Jbeta primers. The repertoire was sequenced with immunoSEQ multiplex PCR; TCRdb's copy has only in-frame clones and lacks some. In the table there are about 35,000 clones, approximately 80% of which are singletons. This sequence joins TRBV5-6 and TRBJ1-5; no firm D call. The receptor's source is a male donor in good health and CMV-seronegative. Material for sequencing was PBMCs. CDR3 sequence (DNA): TGTGCCAGCAGTCTAGGCGGGTGGGGCAATCAGCCCCAGCATTTT. As protein: CASSLGGWGNQPQHF.